This passage covers 8 T cell receptor beta chains from one sample sequenced in a study of T cell repertoires in aging, cancer and after chemotherapy. The template was genomic DNA from peripheral blood, not RNA. Rearranged V-D-J TRB sequences were amplified with a mixed TRB-A/B primer pool. TCRdb reprocessed the multiplex PCR reads via MiXCR and lists one record per CDR3 protein. The sample records approximately 10,000 distinct CDR3 sequences, almost 30% being singletons. The sample taken for sequencing was blood. Receptors were obtained from a human donor in good health.

There are a few counts of this clonotype. V gene TRBV24-1 combines with J gene TRBJ2-7; D call uncertain. The CDR3 has 12 residues. The germline V and J ends were trimmed by 9 bases and 5 bases, with 13 bases remaining between them. Germline-derived CDR1 and CDR2 are KGHDR and SFDVKD. The CDR3 sequence: CATATSFHEQYF. In DNA form, the CDR3 reads TGTGCCACCGCCACCTCTTTCCACGAGCAGTACTTC.

A few counts support this clonotype. The CDR3 reads CASSAPDSVAGNTIYF. DNA of the CDR3: TGTGCCAGCAGCGCCCCCGACAGTGTGGCTGGAAACACCATATATTTT. This sequence joins TRBV7-2 and TRBJ1-3, with a possible D match to TRBD1 (5 bases). CDR1 is SGHTA and CDR2 is FQGNSA in the germline V gene. V lost 5 bases, J lost 2 bases, and 16 bases lay in between. The CDR3 spans 16 residues.

This clonotype appeared a few times. V usage is TRBV12-3 or TRBV12-4 and J usage is TRBJ2-2; 10 nucleotides line up with TRBD2. The CDR3 length is 16 residues. Trimming at V came to 6 bases and at J to 3 bases, leaving 7 bases not matched to a gene. In nucleotides, the CDR3 is TGTGCCAGCAGGTACGCCGGGACTAGCGACACCGGGGAGCTGTTTTTT. Translating it yields CASRYAGTSDTGELFF.

The chain is built from TRBV7-9 and TRBJ2-1, with TRBD1 matching over 9 bases. CDR3 length: 14 residues. Germline assignment: CDR1 SEHNR and CDR2 FQNEAQ (reference sequence). The V segment lost 5 bases and the J segment 7 bases; nucleotides outside the gene matches: 6. CDR3 sequence reads: CASSQRDRVNEQFF. CDR3 in DNA: TGTGCCAGCAGCCAAAGGGACAGGGTTAATGAGCAGTTCTTC.

The rearrangement links TRBV20-1 to TRBJ1-1; D gene ambiguous. The V and J ends lost 4 bases and 5 bases respectively, with 23 bases between them. Germline V lookup: CDR1 DFQATT, CDR2 SNEGSKA (reference sequence). This CDR3 spans 16 amino acids. The CDR3 spells CSAMDVRSLGWTEAFF. The CDR3 nucleotides are TGCAGTGCTATGGACGTCAGGTCCCTAGGGTGGACTGAAGCTTTCTTT.

The chain links TRBV28 to TRBJ1-2; D may be TRBD1 (5 bases). CDR1 and CDR2 from the germline V gene are MDHEN and SYDVKM. Trimming took off 2 bases at V and 4 bases at J, with 23 bases between the two ends. The CDR3 consists of 18 residues. CDR3 residues: CASSLVWHRRDWGYGYTF. The CDR3 DNA reads as TGTGCCAGCAGTTTAGTGTGGCACCGCAGGGATTGGGGCTATGGCTACACCTTC.

The chain links TRBV25-1 to TRBJ1-4; D ambiguous. CDR1 is MGHDK and CDR2 is SYGVNS in the germline V gene. The CDR3 covers 12 residues. The V end was cut by 8 bases, the J end by 7 bases, with 11 bases between. CDR3 sequence (DNA): TGTGCCAGCGGAACCCACGGTGAAAAACTGTTTTTT. Residues: CASGTHGEKLFF.

This clonotype was counted only a few times. This chain connects TRBV11-1 to TRBJ2-1; D is unclear. The V and J ends lost 4 bases and 6 bases respectively, with 16 bases between them. Germline CDR1 reads SGHAT; CDR2 reads FQDESV (reference sequence). This CDR3 spans 15 amino acids. CDR3 sequence (DNA): TGTGCCAGCAGCTACCGGCCAAGAGAGACCAATGAGCAGTTCTTC. It specifies CASSYRPRETNEQFF.